Presented here are 25 T cell receptor beta chains from one specimen sequenced in a study of shared clonotypes between healthy human individuals. Method: immunoSEQ multiplex PCR; TCRdb's copy keeps in-frame clones and lacks some. The sample has roughly 700,000 clones, approximately 79% seen once; the top ten hold about 1.7%. The sequencing sample was made of memory CD4+ T cells sorted from blood. Stated subset: CD45RA-negative fraction. The origin of the receptors is a woman in her 30s in good health.

This sequence joins TRBV28 and TRBJ2-1; 9 positions match TRBD1. V trimming: 6 bases; J trimming: 5 bases; junction bases outside the gene matches: 14. Germline V gene lookup returns CDR1 MDHEN and CDR2 SYDVKM. This CDR3 has 17 residues. CDR3 residues: CASSRRGAGTGNNEQFF. The CDR3 coding sequence is TGTGCCAGCAGCCGCCGTGGCGCCGGGACAGGGAACAATGAGCAGTTCTTC.

The chain couples TRBV9 to TRBJ1-2; 8 bases align to TRBD1. Germline V gives CDR1 SGDLS, CDR2 YYNGEE. Trimming at V came to 4 bases and at J to 8 bases, leaving 13 bases not matched to a gene. The CDR3 is 15 amino acids. This chain's CDR3 is CASSPGTGGGGGYTF. The CDR3 nucleotides read TGTGCCAGCAGCCCCGGGACAGGAGGCGGAGGGGGCTACACCTTC.

With respect to this clone: Distinct nucleotide sequences in the sample also encode this CDR3. The chain recombines TRBV30 with TRBJ2-5, with D perhaps matching TRBD1 (6 bases). The ends were cut back, 0 bases at V and 6 bases at J, with 11 bases in the middle. The CDR3 loop spans 13 amino acids. Germline V gene data show CDR1 as GTSNPN and CDR2 as SVGIG (reference sequence). CDR3 loop: CAWSVQGPKTQYF. DNA for the CDR3: TGTGCCTGGAGTGTACAGGGACCGAAGACCCAGTACTTC.

This clone was picked up many times. V gene TRBV6-5 combines with J gene TRBJ1-5; 7 bases match TRBD1. The length of the CDR3 is 15 residues. Germline V gene lookup returns CDR1 MNHEY and CDR2 SVGAGI. After removal of 5 bases from V and 6 bases from J, the junction contained 10 bases not matched to a gene. The CDR3: CASSPDRAAGQPQHF. In DNA, the CDR3 is TGTGCCAGCAGTCCTGACAGGGCAGCCGGTCAGCCCCAGCATTTT.

Note on this clone: This sample also contains other DNA sequences that code for the same CDR3. The chain employs TRBV20-1 and TRBJ2-3; D uncertain. The CDR3 runs 11 residues. Germline V gene data show CDR1 as DFQATT and CDR2 as SNEGSKA (reference sequence). V dropped 1 base and J dropped 4 bases, with 3 bases sitting between them. The CDR3 is CSARVSDTQYF. CDR3 in DNA: TGCAGTGCTAGAGTTTCAGATACGCAGTATTTT.

The CDR3 nucleotides read TGTGCCAGCAGGACTCAGGGGGCGCTAACCGGGGAGCTGTTTTTT. Amino acid sequence: CASRTQGALTGELFF. The rearrangement joins TRBV7-2 to TRBJ2-2; 8 bases fit TRBD1. This CDR3 region has 15 residues. The J segment lost 5 bases and the V segment lost 6 bases, leaving 8 bases of the junction unmatched. Germline V lookup: CDR1 SGHTA, CDR2 FQGNSA. Full variable domain (missing parts from reference TRBV7-2 and TRBJ2-2): GAGVSQSPSNKVTEKGKDVELRCDPISGHTALYWYRQSLGQGLEFLIYFQGNSAPDKSGLPSDRFSAERTGGSVSTLTIQRTQQEDSAVYLCASRTQGALTGELFFGEGSRLTVL.

V is TRBV27 and J is TRBJ1-2; unclear D gene. The CDR3 is made up of 12 amino acids. Trimming left V 2 bases short and J 6 bases short, with 7 bases between. Germline V CDR1 and CDR2: MNHEY, SMNVEV (reference sequence). This chain's CDR3 is CASSLNGNGYTF. For the CDR3, the DNA is TGTGCCAGCAGTTTAAACGGGAATGGCTACACCTTC.

V is TRBV5-1 and J is TRBJ1-1; D uncertain. CDR3 length: 13 residues. Per germline, CDR1 SGHRS and CDR2 YFSETQ. Trimming took 2 bases from V and 1 from J, leaving 6 bases between them. CDR3 coding DNA: TGCGCCAGCAGCTTTCGGGGGAACACTGAAGCTTTCTTT. As protein: CASSFRGNTEAFF.

The chain links TRBV6-1 to TRBJ2-2; a weak D match, TRBD2 (5 bases). Germline V gene sequence: CDR1 MNHNS, CDR2 SASEGT. The CDR3 has 16 amino acids. Trimming removed 3 bases at V and 2 bases at J, with 13 bases between. This CDR3 is CASSDPPGSNTGELFF. The CDR3 nucleotides are TGTGCCAGCAGTGACCCACCGGGATCCAACACCGGGGAGCTGTTTTTT.

This clone was counted a few times. J is TRBJ1-5 and V is TRBV4-1, with 9 bases lining up with TRBD1. Losses at the gene ends were 0 bases for V and 2 bases for J; bases not matched to a gene: 5. This CDR3 contains 17 residues. The V gene's germline CDR1 is MGHRA and CDR2 YSYEKL. The CDR3 sequence is CASSQETRQGGNQPQHF. CDR3 bases: TGCGCCAGCAGCCAAGAGACGCGACAGGGGGGCAATCAGCCCCAGCATTTT.

On this clone itself: This CDR3 is also generated by other DNA sequences in the sample. The CDR3 region is CASSGTANYGYTF. The DNA for the CDR3 is TGCGCCAGCAGCGGGACAGCTAACTATGGCTACACCTTC. The V call is TRBV5-1, the J call TRBJ1-2; 7 positions match TRBD1. CDR1 is SGHRS, CDR2 YFSETQ, per germline. V shed 4 bases and J 0 bases; nucleotides not matched to a gene: 0. The CDR3 loop spans 13 amino acids.

The chain has TRBV10-3 and TRBJ1-4; the D is unclear. V was trimmed by 6 bases and J by 4 bases, leaving 9 bases between them. There are 13 residues in the CDR3. Germline V lookup: CDR1 ENHRY, CDR2 SYGVKD. The CDR3 DNA reads TGTGCCATCAGAGGCAGCCGTAATGAAAAACTGTTTTTT. Translation gives CAIRGSRNEKLFF.

The V gene is TRBV19, the J gene TRBJ1-5; 10 nucleotides agree with TRBD1. V trimming: 3 bases; J trimming: 6 bases; junction bases outside the gene matches: 8. CDR3 length: 16 amino acids. Per the germline V gene, CDR1 is LNHDA and CDR2 is SQIVND (reference sequence). CDR3 in DNA: TGTGCCAGTAGTATCTCTAGACAGGGGGCTGCTCAGCCCCAGCATTTT. Amino acids: CASSISRQGAAQPQHF.

This clone was seen more than once but under ten times. The chain is built from TRBV2 and TRBJ2-7, with TRBD2 as a possible D gene (6 bases). Trimming stripped 4 bases from V and 6 bases from J, with 10 bases between. The CDR3 is 12 amino acids. Germline V gene data show CDR1 as SNHLY and CDR2 as FYNNEI. This CDR3 reads CASSATSAEQYF. The DNA for the CDR3 is TGTGCCAGCAGTGCGACTAGTGCCGAGCAGTACTTC.

This clone was counted only a few times. V gene TRBV28 combines with J gene TRBJ1-3, with 7 positions matching TRBD1. Germline trimming cut 6 bases from V and 4 bases from J; bases unmatched to any gene: 12. The germline V gene has CDR1 MDHEN and CDR2 SYDVKM. This CDR3 is built from 16 residues. This CDR3 is CASSLRQGPVGNTIYF. The CDR3 DNA sequence: TGTGCCAGCAGCCTCCGACAGGGACCGGTCGGAAACACCATATATTTT.

In this sample, this clone turned up once. In the same sample, other DNA sequences code for this CDR3. The chain has TRBV5-1 and TRBJ2-1; no reliable D call. The CDR3 runs to 15 residues. Per the germline V gene, CDR1 is SGHRS and CDR2 is YFSETQ. Trimming pared 0 bases from V and 4 bases from J, leaving 11 bases between. CDR3 sequence reads: CASSLGGGLYNEQFF. CDR3 DNA: TGCGCCAGCAGCTTGGGTGGCGGATTATACAATGAGCAGTTCTTC.

The chain carries TRBV10-2 and TRBJ2-2; 8 bases match TRBD2. J lost 0 bases, V lost 5 bases, and 2 bases had no gene match. Germline assignment: CDR1 WSHSY and CDR2 SAAADI. The CDR3 has 15 residues. CDR3 in DNA: TGCGCCAGCAGTTTGACTAGCGCGAACACCGGGGAGCTGTTTTTT. This translates into CASSLTSANTGELFF.

The chain joins TRBV5-4 to TRBJ2-1; no definite D call. CDR3 length equals 18 residues. With 1 base removed from V and 0 bases from J, the gap between germline ends came to 17 bases. Germline V lookup: CDR1 SGHNT, CDR2 YYREEE (reference sequence). The CDR3: CASSLRSRWWSSYNEQFF. As DNA, the CDR3 is TGTGCCAGCAGCTTGCGTAGCCGGTGGTGGAGCTCCTACAATGAGCAGTTCTTC.

V usage is TRBV5-1 and J usage is TRBJ2-1; 10 positions agree with TRBD2. The germline gives CDR1 SGHRS, CDR2 YFSETQ. V trimming: 0 bases; J trimming: 4 bases; junction bases outside the gene matches: 4. The CDR3 sequence is 16 residues long. CDR3 sequence: CASSLAGLAAYNEQFF. DNA for the CDR3: TGCGCCAGCAGCTTGGCTGGACTAGCGGCGTACAATGAGCAGTTCTTC.

This chain joins TRBV11-3 and TRBJ1-2; D not certain. The CDR3 consists of 14 residues. Trimming took off 5 bases at V and 8 bases at J, with 18 bases between the two ends. The germline CDR1 and CDR2 sequences are SGHNT and YENEEA. CDR3 coding DNA: TGTGCCAGCAGCGAAAGACCTTCAGGTAGCGGCTACACCTTC. Protein sequence: CASSERPSGSGYTF.

This sequence joins TRBV19 and TRBJ1-4; TRBD1 is a possible D gene (5 bases). The V end lost 3 bases, the J end lost 7 bases, and 12 bases lay between the germline ends. Germline CDR1 LNHDA, CDR2 SQIVND (reference sequence). The CDR3 is made up of 14 amino acids. In DNA form, the CDR3 reads TGTGCCAGTAGTATTGGTGGACACCCTGAAAAACTGTTTTTT. It encodes CASSIGGHPEKLFF. Together with reference TRBV19 and TRBJ1-4, the CDR3 gives the full variable domain: DGGITQSPKYLFRKEGQNVTLSCEQNLNHDAMYWYRQDPGQGLRLIYYSQIVNDFQKGDIAEGYSVSREKKESFPLTVTSAQKNPTAFYLCASSIGGHPEKLFFGSGTQLSVL.

This rearrangement joins TRBV28 to TRBJ2-2; D is tentatively TRBD1 or TRBD2 (5 bases each). Trimming shortened V by 9 bases and J by 2 bases, and 13 bases separated the two germline ends. This CDR3 is 14 amino acids long. The germline gives CDR1 MDHEN, CDR2 SYDVKM. CDR3 in DNA: TGTGCCAGTGGTGGGACCATTAACACCGGGGAGCTGTTTTTT. It translates to CASGGTINTGELFF.

The chain is built from TRBV28 and TRBJ2-7, with 7 bases aligning to TRBD2. The germline V gene encodes CDR1 MDHEN and CDR2 SYDVKM. Trimming at V came to 2 bases and at J to 6 bases, leaving 7 bases not matched to a gene. The CDR3 runs to 14 residues. DNA for the CDR3: TGTGCCAGCAGTTTAGCGGGAGTAAGGGGCGAGCAGTACTTC. Protein product: CASSLAGVRGEQYF.

This clone was detected only a few times. The DNA of the CDR3 is TGTGCCAGCAGTGATGGACAGCTCAATGAAAAACTGTTTTTT. It translates to CASSDGQLNEKLFF. This sequence joins TRBV2 and TRBJ1-4; maybe TRBD1 (6 bases). Germline values: CDR1 SNHLY, CDR2 FYNNEI. With 3 bases removed from V and 5 bases from J, the gap between germline ends came to 10 bases. The CDR3 is made up of 14 amino acids.

This clone has a handful of counts. The chain joins TRBV10-3 to TRBJ1-1; possibly TRBD1 for D (5 bases). Germline V gene lookup returns CDR1 ENHRY and CDR2 SYGVKD. V was pared by 4 bases and J by 2 bases, with 11 bases between. This CDR3 has 14 amino acids. CDR3 nucleotide sequence: TGTGCCATCAGTGCAGCTGGACAAAACACTGAAGCTTTCTTT. This codes for CAISAAGQNTEAFF.